This entry features one T cell receptor beta chain sequence. Ipilimumab, 1 mg/kg, started 14 to 28 days after autologous transplant. Through week 26, nivolumab 3 mg/kg IV was given weeks 1, 4, 7, 10, then biweekly. The V gene lost 0 bases and the J gene lost 3 bases, with 13 bases spanning the gap. Germline CDR1 is SGDLS and CDR2 is YYNGEE. CDR3 length equals 16 residues. The data were taken from a study of ipilimumab plus nivolumab after autologous stem cell transplantation. The wider study: Typical patient got 5 ipilimumab doses and about eight nivolumab doses (median).

Sequencing was performed with immunoSEQ multiplex PCR; in TCRdb, only in-frame clones are kept and a portion is missing. The data hold some 87,000 clones, with nearly 85% observed a single time. V usage is TRBV9 and J usage is TRBJ1-3; D not certain. The specimen comprised PBMCs, sampled in a trial of ipilimumab plus nivolumab as post-transplant consolidation. The source of this sequence is a male donor with diffuse large B-cell lymphoma. CDR3 in amino acids: CASSVEDRPIGNTIYF. The CDR3 DNA reads as TGTGCCAGCAGCGTAGAAGACCGACCCATTGGAAACACCATATATTTT.